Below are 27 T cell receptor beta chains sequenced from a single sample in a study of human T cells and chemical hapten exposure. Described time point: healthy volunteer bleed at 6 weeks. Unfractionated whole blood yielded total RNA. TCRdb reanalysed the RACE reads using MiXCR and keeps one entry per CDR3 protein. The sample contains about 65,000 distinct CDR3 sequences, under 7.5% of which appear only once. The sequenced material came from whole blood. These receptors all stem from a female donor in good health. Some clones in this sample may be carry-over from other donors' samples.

The CDR3 bases are TGTGCCAGCAGTGAAGCTAGGACTAGCGGTAATGAGCAGTTCTTC. This codes for CASSEARTSGNEQFF. The rearrangement links TRBV6-1 to TRBJ2-1, with 10 bases fitting TRBD2. The CDR3 covers 15 residues. Losses at the gene ends were 0 bases for V and 7 bases for J; bases not matched to a gene: 3. Germline assignment: CDR1 MNHNS and CDR2 SASEGT.

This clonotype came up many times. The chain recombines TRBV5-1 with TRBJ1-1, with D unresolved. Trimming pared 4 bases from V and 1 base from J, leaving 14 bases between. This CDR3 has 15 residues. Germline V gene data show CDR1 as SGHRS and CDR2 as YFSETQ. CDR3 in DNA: TGCGCCAGCAGCCTGAGGACCGTCACGAACACTGAAGCTTTCTTT. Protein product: CASSLRTVTNTEAFF. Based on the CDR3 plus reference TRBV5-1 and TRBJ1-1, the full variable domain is KAGVTQTPRYLIKTRGQQVTLSCSPISGHRSVSWYQQTPGQGLQFLFEYFSETQRNKGNFPGRFSGRQFSNSRSEMNVSTLELGDSALYLCASSLRTVTNTEAFFGQGTRLTVV.

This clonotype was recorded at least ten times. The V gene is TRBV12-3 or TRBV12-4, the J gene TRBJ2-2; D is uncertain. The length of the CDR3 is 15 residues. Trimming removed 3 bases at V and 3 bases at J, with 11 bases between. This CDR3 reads CASSFFSGDTGELFF. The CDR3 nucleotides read TGTGCCAGCAGTTTTTTTTCTGGGGACACCGGGGAGCTGTTTTTT.

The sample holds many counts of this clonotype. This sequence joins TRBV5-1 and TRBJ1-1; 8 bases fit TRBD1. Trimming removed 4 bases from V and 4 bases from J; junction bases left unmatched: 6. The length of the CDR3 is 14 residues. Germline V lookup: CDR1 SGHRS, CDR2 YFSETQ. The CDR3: CASSIGQGSTEAFF. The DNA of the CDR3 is TGCGCCAGCAGCATCGGACAGGGTAGCACTGAAGCTTTCTTT.

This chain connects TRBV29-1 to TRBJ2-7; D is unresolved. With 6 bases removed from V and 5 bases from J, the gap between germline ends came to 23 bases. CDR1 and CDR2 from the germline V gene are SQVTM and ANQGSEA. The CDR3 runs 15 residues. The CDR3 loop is CSVLGHPQEEDEQYF. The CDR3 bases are TGCAGCGTCCTAGGGCATCCCCAAGAAGAGGACGAGCAGTACTTC.

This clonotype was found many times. The CDR3, as DNA: TGCAGTGCTAGAGATAGGGCAGGCGATCCCTATGGCTACACCTTC. Translating it yields CSARDRAGDPYGYTF. This chain uses TRBV20-1 with TRBJ1-2; D is unresolved. The CDR3 covers 15 residues. Germline V gives CDR1 DFQATT, CDR2 SNEGSKA (reference sequence). The V end was cut by 0 bases, the J end by 4 bases, with 15 bases between.

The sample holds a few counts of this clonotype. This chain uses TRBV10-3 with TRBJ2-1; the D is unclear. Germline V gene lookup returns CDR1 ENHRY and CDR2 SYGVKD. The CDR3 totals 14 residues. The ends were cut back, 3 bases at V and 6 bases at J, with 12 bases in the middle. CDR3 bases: TGTGCCATCAGTGAAAGTGGAGCGCCCAATGAGCAGTTCTTC. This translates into CAISESGAPNEQFF.

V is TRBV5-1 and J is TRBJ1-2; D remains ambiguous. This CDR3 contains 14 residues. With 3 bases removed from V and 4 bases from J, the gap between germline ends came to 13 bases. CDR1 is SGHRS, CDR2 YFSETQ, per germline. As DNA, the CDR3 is TGCGCCAGCAGCTCCGCGGGCATGACCTATGGCTACACCTTC. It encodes CASSSAGMTYGYTF.

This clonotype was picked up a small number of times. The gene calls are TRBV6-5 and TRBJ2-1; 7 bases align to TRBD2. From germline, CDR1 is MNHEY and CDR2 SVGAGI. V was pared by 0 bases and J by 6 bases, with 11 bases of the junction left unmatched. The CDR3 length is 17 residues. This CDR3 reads CASSYSMGLYLSNEQFF. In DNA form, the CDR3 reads TGTGCCAGCAGTTACTCGATGGGACTATACCTATCCAATGAGCAGTTCTTC.

CDR3 amino acids: CASSSGGFEQYF. CDR3 DNA sequence: TGTGCCAGCAGTTCTGGGGGGTTTGAGCAGTACTTC. This chain joins TRBV28 and TRBJ2-7, with a tentative D call TRBD2 (6 bases). Germline V gene lookup returns CDR1 MDHEN and CDR2 SYDVKM. With 4 bases removed from V and 7 bases from J, the gap between germline ends came to 11 bases. This CDR3 is built from 12 residues.

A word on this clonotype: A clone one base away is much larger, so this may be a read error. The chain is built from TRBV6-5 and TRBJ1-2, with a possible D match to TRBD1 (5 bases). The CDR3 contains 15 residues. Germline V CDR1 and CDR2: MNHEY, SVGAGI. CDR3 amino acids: CASGYSMSGNYGYTF. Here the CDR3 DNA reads TGTGCCAGCGGTTACTCGATGTCAGGGAACTATGGCTACACCTTC.

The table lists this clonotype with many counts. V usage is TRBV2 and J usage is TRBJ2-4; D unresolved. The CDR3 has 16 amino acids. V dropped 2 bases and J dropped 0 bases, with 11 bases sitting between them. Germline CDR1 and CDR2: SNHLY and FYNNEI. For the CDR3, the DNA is TGTGCCAGCAGTGAATTAGCTTCTTTAGCCAAAAACATTCAGTACTTC. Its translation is CASSELASLAKNIQYF.

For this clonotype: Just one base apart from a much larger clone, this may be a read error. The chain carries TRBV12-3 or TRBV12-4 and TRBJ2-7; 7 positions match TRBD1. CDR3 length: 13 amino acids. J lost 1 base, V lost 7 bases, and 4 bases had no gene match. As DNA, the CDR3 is TGTGCCAGCACCCCGGGACAGTCCTACGAGCAGTACTTC. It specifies CASTPGQSYEQYF.

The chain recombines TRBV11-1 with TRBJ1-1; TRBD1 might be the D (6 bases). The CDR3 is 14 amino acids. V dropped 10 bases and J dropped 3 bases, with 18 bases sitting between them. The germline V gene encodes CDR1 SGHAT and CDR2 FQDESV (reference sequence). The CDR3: CATSNRESDTEAFF. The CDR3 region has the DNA TGTGCCACCAGTAACAGGGAAAGCGACACTGAAGCTTTCTTT.

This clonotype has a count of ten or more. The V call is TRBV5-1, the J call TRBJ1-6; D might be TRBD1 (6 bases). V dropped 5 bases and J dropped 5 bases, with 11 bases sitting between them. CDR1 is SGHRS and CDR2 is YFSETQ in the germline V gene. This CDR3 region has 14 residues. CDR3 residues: CASSWTDNNSPLHF. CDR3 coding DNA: TGCGCCAGCAGTTGGACAGATAATAATTCACCCCTCCACTTT.

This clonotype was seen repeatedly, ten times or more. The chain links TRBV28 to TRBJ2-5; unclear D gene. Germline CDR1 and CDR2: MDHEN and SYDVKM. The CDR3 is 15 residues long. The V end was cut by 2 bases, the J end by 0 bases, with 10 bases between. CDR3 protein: CASSLPGADQETQYF. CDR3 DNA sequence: TGTGCCAGCAGTTTACCAGGCGCCGACCAAGAGACCCAGTACTTC.

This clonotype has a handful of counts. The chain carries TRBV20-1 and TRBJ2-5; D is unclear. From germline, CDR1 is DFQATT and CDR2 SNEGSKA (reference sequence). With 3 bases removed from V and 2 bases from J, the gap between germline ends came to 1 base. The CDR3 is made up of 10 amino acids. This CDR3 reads CSASQETQYF. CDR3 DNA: TGCAGTGCTAGTCAAGAGACCCAGTACTTC.

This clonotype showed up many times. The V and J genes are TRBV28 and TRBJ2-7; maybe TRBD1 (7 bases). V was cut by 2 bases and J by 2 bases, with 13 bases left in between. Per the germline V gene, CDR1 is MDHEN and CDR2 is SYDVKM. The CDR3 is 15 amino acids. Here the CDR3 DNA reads TGTGCCAGCAGTTTAAGGGGGGACAGTACCTACGAGCAGTACTTC. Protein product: CASSLRGDSTYEQYF.

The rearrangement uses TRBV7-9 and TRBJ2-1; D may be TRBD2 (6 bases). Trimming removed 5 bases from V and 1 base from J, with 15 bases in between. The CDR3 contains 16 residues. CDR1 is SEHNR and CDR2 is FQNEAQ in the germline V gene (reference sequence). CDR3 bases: TGTGCCAGCAGCCACCGTAGCGGAGAGTCCTACAATGAGCAGTTCTTC. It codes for CASSHRSGESYNEQFF. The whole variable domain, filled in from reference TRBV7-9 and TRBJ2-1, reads DTGVSQNPRHKITKRGQNVTFRCDPISEHNRLYWYRQTLGQGPEFLTYFQNEAQLEKSRLLSDRFSAERPKGSFSTLEIQRTEQGDSAMYLCASSHRSGESYNEQFFGPGTRLTVL.

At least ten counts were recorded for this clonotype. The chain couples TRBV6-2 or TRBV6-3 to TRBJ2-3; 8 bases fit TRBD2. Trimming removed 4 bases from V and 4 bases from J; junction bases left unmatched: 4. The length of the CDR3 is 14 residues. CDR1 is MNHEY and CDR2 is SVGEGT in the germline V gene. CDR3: CASSFGTSADTQYF. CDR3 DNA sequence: TGTGCCAGCAGTTTCGGGACTAGTGCAGATACGCAGTATTTT.

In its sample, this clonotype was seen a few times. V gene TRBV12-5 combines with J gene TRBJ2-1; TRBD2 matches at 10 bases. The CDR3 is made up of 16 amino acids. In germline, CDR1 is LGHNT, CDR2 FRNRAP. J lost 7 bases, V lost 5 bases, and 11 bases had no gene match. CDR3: CASGGASGRARNEQFF. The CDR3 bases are TGTGCTAGTGGTGGGGCCAGCGGGAGGGCTAGGAATGAGCAGTTCTTC.

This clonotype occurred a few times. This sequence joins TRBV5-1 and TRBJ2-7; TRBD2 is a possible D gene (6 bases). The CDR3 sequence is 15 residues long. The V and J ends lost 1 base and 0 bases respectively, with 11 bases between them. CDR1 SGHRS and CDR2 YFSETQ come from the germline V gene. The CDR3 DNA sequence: TGCGCCAGCAGCTTGAGCGGGCAAAGCTCCTACGAGCAGTACTTC. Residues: CASSLSGQSSYEQYF.

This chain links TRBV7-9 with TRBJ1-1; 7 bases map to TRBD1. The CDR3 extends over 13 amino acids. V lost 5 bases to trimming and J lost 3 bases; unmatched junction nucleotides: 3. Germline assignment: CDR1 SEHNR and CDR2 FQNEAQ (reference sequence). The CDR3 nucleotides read TGTGCCAGCAGCGGCAGGGGGGACACTGAAGCTTTCTTT. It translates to CASSGRGDTEAFF.

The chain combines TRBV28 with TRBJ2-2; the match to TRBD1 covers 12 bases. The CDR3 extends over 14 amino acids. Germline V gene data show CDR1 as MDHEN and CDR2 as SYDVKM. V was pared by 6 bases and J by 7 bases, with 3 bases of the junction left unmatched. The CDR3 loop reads CASRGQGAGGELFF. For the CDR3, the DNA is TGTGCCAGCAGGGGACAGGGGGCGGGCGGGGAGCTGTTTTTT.

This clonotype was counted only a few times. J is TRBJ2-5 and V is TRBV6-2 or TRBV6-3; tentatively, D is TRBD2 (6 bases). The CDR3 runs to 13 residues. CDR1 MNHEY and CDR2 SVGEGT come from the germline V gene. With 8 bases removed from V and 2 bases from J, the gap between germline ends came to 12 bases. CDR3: CASYTGRQETQYF. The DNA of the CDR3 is TGTGCCAGCTACACCGGGAGACAAGAGACCCAGTACTTC.

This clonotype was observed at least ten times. This CDR3 reads CSASPGVQLFF. The CDR3 DNA sequence: TGCAGTGCTAGTCCTGGCGTTCAACTGTTTTTT. This sequence joins TRBV20-1 and TRBJ1-4; D not resolved. Germline V lookup: CDR1 DFQATT, CDR2 SNEGSKA (reference sequence). The CDR3 runs 11 residues. V gave up 3 bases and J gave up 12 bases, with 11 bases separating them.

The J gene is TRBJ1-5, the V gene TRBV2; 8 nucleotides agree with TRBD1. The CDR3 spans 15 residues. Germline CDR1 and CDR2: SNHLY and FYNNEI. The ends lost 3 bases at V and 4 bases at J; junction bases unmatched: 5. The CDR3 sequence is CASSDRGRGNQPQHF. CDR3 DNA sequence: TGTGCCAGCAGTGACAGGGGGCGAGGTAATCAGCCCCAGCATTTT.